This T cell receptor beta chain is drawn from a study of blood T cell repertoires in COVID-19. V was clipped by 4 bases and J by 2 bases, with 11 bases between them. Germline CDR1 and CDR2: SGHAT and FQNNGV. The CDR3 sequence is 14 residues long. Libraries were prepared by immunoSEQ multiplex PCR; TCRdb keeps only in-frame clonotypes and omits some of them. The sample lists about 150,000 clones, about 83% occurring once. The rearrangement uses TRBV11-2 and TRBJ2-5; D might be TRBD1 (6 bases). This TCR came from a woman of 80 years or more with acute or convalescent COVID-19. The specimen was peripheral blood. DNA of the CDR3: TGTGCCAGCAGCTCCCGGGACACTCAAGAGACCCAGTACTTC. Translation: CASSSRDTQETQYF.